Below, one TCR beta chain is given with its context. The data derive from a study of blood T cells in healthy people across ages. The CDR3 is 11 residues long. The germline CDR1 and CDR2 sequences are SGHVS and FQNEAQ. With 4 bases removed from V and 11 bases from J, the gap between germline ends came to 11 bases. Primed by a sample-barcoded 5' primer and a J-beta primer mix, a second PCR proceeded for about 6 to 12 cycles. TCRdb processed the 5' RACE reads anew with MiXCR; each CDR3 protein has one entry. Among 800,000 to 950,000 distinct CDR3 sequences listed, 25% to 35% were seen once. This same sample was also part of a study on T cells of mothers and their children.

Specimen: blood. This receptor was taken from a woman aged 40 to 50 in good health. V is TRBV7-8 and J is TRBJ2-5; maybe TRBD1 (6 bases). The DNA of the CDR3 is TGTGCCAGCAGCTCTACAGGGTCTCAGTACTTC. This codes for CASSSTGSQYF.